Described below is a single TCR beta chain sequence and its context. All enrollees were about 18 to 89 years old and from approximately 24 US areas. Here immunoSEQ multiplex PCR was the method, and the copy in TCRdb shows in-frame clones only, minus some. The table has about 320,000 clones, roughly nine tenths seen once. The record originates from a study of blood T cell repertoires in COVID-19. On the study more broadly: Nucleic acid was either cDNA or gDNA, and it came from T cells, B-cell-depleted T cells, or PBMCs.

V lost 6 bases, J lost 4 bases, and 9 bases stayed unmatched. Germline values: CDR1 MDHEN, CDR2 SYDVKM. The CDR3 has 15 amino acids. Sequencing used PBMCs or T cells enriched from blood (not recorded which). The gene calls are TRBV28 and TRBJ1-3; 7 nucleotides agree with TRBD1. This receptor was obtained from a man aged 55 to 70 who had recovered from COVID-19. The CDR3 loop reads CASSLMTGTGNTIYF. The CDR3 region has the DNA TGTGCCAGCAGCCTCATGACAGGGACGGGAAACACCATATATTTT.